The T cell receptor beta chain described here comes from a study of cytomegalovirus exposure and HLA in healthy donors. The PCR contained 60 Vbeta and 13 Jbeta primers. Measured with immunoSEQ multiplex PCR; TCRdb has only the in-frame clones, and not every one. The table has about 230,000 clones, 77% seen once; the top ten hold around 2.9%. The CDR3 spans 15 residues. Trimming pared 4 bases from V and 2 bases from J, leaving 14 bases between. Germline V gene data show CDR1 as SEHNR and CDR2 as FQNEAQ (reference sequence). In the case of this clone: Its antigen is unidentified.

Overall study findings and caveats: An analysis was carried out later, and it reportedly showed fewer N-insertions in an Asian-associated ancestry cluster than the 666-donor mean. A later analysis linked a missense variant in DCLRE1C to the trimming of TCR beta V and J genes. At a 0.05 false discovery rate, a later analysis found some 18,000 TCR beta sequences to be associated with HLA alleles. The study recorded 150 to 200 TCR beta chains that were cytomegalovirus-associated.

This chain connects TRBV7-9 to TRBJ1-1; perhaps TRBD1 as D (6 bases). Material: PBMCs. The sequence was collected from a woman in her fifties or sixties in good health and CMV-seropositive. CDR3 protein: CASSSRAGANTEAFF. CDR3 DNA sequence: TGTGCCAGCAGCTCTAGAGCAGGGGCCAACACTGAAGCTTTCTTT.